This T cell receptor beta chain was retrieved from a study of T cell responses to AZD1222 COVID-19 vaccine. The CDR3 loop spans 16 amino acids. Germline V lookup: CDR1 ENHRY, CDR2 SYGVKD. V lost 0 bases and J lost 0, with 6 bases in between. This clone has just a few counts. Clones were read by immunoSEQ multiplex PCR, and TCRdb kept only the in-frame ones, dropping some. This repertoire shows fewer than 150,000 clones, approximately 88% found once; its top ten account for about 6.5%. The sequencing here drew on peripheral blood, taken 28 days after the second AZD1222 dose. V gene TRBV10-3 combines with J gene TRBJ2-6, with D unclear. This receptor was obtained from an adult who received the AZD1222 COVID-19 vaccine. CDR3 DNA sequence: TGTGCCATCAGTGAGTCCGGTTCCTCTGGGGCCAACGTCCTGACTTTC. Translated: CAISESGSSGANVLTF.